A selection of T cell receptor beta chains follows, all from one sample in a study of T cell repertoires in cytomegalovirus infection. These TCRs' antigens remain unknown. TCRdb reprocessed the reads with MiXCR, giving one entry per CDR3 protein. The top ten hold around 12% of the sample, which has hundreds of thousands of distinct CDR3 sequences, less than 35% seen once. The sequencing here drew on cultured CD8+ T cells from PBMCs, taken from culture after CMV antigen stimulation. The source of these receptors is a human donor in good health (CMV status not recorded). Some clones in this sample may be carry-over from other donors' samples. CDR3s include the opening cysteine and the closing phenylalanine or tryptophan. Each record gives: J gene, clone size, V gene, D gene, CDR3 protein, CDR3 DNA. A D gene is named only where the DNA matches it firmly. Size values are once, few and many counts, or a class for expanded clones, and some rows have none.

j_call: TRBJ1-2; clone_size: NA; v_call: TRBV7-9; d_call: NA; cdr3_aa: CASSPGPYNYGYTF; cdr3_nt: TGTGCCAGCAGCCCAGGTCCGTACAACTATGGCTACACCTTC
j_call: TRBJ2-1; clone_size: NA; v_call: TRBV11-2; d_call: NA; cdr3_aa: CASSLWSVLGDYEQFF; cdr3_nt: TGTGCCAGCAGCTTATGGTCTGTGTTAGGGGACTATGAGCAGTTCTTC
j_call: TRBJ2-1; clone_size: few; v_call: TRBV6-6; d_call: TRBD2; cdr3_aa: CASSYPTKRGSYNEQFF; cdr3_nt: TGTGCCAGCAGTTACCCCACGAAGCGGGGGTCCTACAATGAGCAGTTCTTC
j_call: TRBJ1-1; clone_size: NA; v_call: TRBV2; d_call: TRBD1; cdr3_aa: CASSVPTGTGGWGTEAFF; cdr3_nt: TGTGCCAGCAGCGTACCAACCGGGACAGGGGGCTGGGGCACTGAAGCTTTCTTT
j_call: TRBJ1-1; clone_size: NA; v_call: TRBV4-1; d_call: NA; cdr3_aa: CASSEEDSMNTEAFF; cdr3_nt: TGCGCCAGCAGCGAAGAAGACAGCATGAACACTGAAGCTTTCTTT
j_call: TRBJ2-7; clone_size: few; v_call: TRBV11-3; d_call: NA; cdr3_aa: CASSPETGHEQYF; cdr3_nt: TGTGCCAGCAGCCCAGAGACAGGCCACGAGCAGTACTTC
j_call: TRBJ1-1; clone_size: NA; v_call: TRBV2; d_call: NA; cdr3_aa: CASSGRTEAFF; cdr3_nt: TGTGCCAGCAGCGGGAGAACTGAAGCTTTCTTT
j_call: TRBJ2-1; clone_size: few; v_call: TRBV7-6; d_call: NA; cdr3_aa: CASSLAGLAILGGPDEQFF; cdr3_nt: TGTGCCAGCAGCTTAGCGGGGCTAGCGATACTCGGGGGGCCGGATGAGCAGTTCTTC
j_call: TRBJ1-1; clone_size: many; v_call: TRBV7-8; d_call: NA; cdr3_aa: CASSLGYPSTNTEAFF; cdr3_nt: TGTGCCAGCAGCTTAGGCTACCCCTCGACGAACACTGAAGCTTTCTTT
j_call: TRBJ1-2; clone_size: NA; v_call: TRBV5-1; d_call: TRBD1; cdr3_aa: CARGGTGESYYGYTF; cdr3_nt: TGCGCCAGGGGAGGGACAGGGGAAAGTTACTATGGCTACACCTTC
j_call: TRBJ2-7; clone_size: NA; v_call: TRBV6-1; d_call: NA; cdr3_aa: CASSGGLSSTYEQYF; cdr3_nt: TGTGCCAGCAGTGGAGGGCTTTCCTCCACCTACGAGCAGTACTTC
j_call: TRBJ1-1; clone_size: few; v_call: TRBV28; d_call: TRBD1; cdr3_aa: CASSSRRRDSFLEAFF; cdr3_nt: TGTGCCAGCAGTTCTAGGCGGAGGGACAGCTTCCTTGAAGCTTTCTTT
j_call: TRBJ2-1; clone_size: few; v_call: TRBV7-9; d_call: TRBD2; cdr3_aa: CASTFGAGANEQFF; cdr3_nt: TGTGCCAGCACCTTCGGAGCGGGGGCAAATGAGCAGTTCTTC
j_call: TRBJ2-5; clone_size: NA; v_call: TRBV7-9; d_call: NA; cdr3_aa: CASSFLGGSRTGETQYF; cdr3_nt: TGTGCCAGCAGCTTCCTTGGGGGGTCCAGGACTGGGGAGACCCAGTACTTC
j_call: TRBJ2-1; clone_size: few; v_call: TRBV6-6; d_call: NA; cdr3_aa: CASSYPDVSYNEQFF; cdr3_nt: TGTGCCAGCAGTTACCCCGATGTCTCCTACAATGAGCAGTTCTTC
j_call: TRBJ2-5; clone_size: few; v_call: TRBV6-5; d_call: NA; cdr3_aa: CASSYAWTPRKLGGHVGTQYF; cdr3_nt: TGTGCCAGCAGTTACGCTTGGACGCCACGCAAATTGGGGGGCCATGTGGGGACCCAGTACTTC
j_call: TRBJ2-1; clone_size: few; v_call: TRBV20-1; d_call: TRBD1; cdr3_aa: CSATEHGTGSYNEQFF; cdr3_nt: TGCAGTGCTACCGAACACGGGACAGGCTCCTACAATGAGCAGTTCTTC
j_call: TRBJ1-6; clone_size: NA; v_call: TRBV4-3; d_call: TRBD1; cdr3_aa: CASRPTGLSSYNSPLHF; cdr3_nt: TGCGCCAGCAGACCGACAGGGCTGAGCTCCTATAATTCACCCCTCCACTTT
j_call: TRBJ1-2; clone_size: NA; v_call: TRBV9; d_call: NA; cdr3_aa: CASSVVREKGYTF; cdr3_nt: TGTGCCAGCAGCGTAGTAAGGGAGAAAGGCTACACCTTC
j_call: TRBJ2-2; clone_size: NA; v_call: TRBV20-1; d_call: TRBD1; cdr3_aa: CSARTGTGVTGELFF; cdr3_nt: TGCAGTGCTAGGACGGGGACAGGGGTGACCGGGGAGCTGTTTTTT
j_call: TRBJ1-5; clone_size: NA; v_call: TRBV4-1; d_call: NA; cdr3_aa: CASSQEGDSNQPQHF; cdr3_nt: TGCGCCAGCAGCCAAGAGGGGGACAGCAATCAGCCCCAGCATTTT
j_call: TRBJ1-4; clone_size: NA; v_call: TRBV6-6; d_call: NA; cdr3_aa: CASSYRQLNEKLFF; cdr3_nt: TGTGCCAGCAGTTACCGGCAGCTTAATGAAAAACTGTTTTTT
j_call: TRBJ1-1; clone_size: NA; v_call: TRBV7-6; d_call: NA; cdr3_aa: CASTVGTEAFF; cdr3_nt: TGTGCCAGCACGGTGGGGACTGAAGCTTTCTTT
j_call: TRBJ2-1; clone_size: NA; v_call: TRBV6-5; d_call: TRBD2; cdr3_aa: CASSYLPSGGADKQFF; cdr3_nt: TGTGCCAGCAGTTACCTCCCTAGCGGGGGGGCCGATAAGCAGTTCTTC
j_call: TRBJ2-3; clone_size: few; v_call: TRBV6-2/TRBV6-3; d_call: NA; cdr3_aa: CASSLLQGPTDTQYF; cdr3_nt: TGTGCCAGCAGTCTCCTGCAGGGGCCCACAGATACGCAGTATTTT
j_call: TRBJ1-2; clone_size: few; v_call: TRBV6-5; d_call: NA; cdr3_aa: CASSYSVYLANYGYTF; cdr3_nt: TGTGCCAGCAGTTACTCAGTATACTTAGCTAACTATGGCTACACCTTC
j_call: TRBJ1-4; clone_size: NA; v_call: TRBV13; d_call: NA; cdr3_aa: CASSLDGRPEKLFF; cdr3_nt: TGTGCCAGCAGCTTAGATGGCCGGCCGGAAAAACTGTTTTTT
j_call: TRBJ1-1; clone_size: few; v_call: TRBV7-6; d_call: NA; cdr3_aa: CASSLSEGPNTEAFF; cdr3_nt: TGTGCCAGCAGCTTATCTGAGGGACCAAACACTGAAGCTTTCTTT
j_call: TRBJ2-6; clone_size: NA; v_call: TRBV7-9; d_call: NA; cdr3_aa: CASSLEGWYAQF; cdr3_nt: TGTGCCAGCAGCTTAGAAGGGTGGTATGCCCAGTTC
j_call: TRBJ1-2; clone_size: NA; v_call: TRBV9; d_call: NA; cdr3_aa: CASDSRERGYTF; cdr3_nt: TGTGCGAGTGATAGCAGAGAGCGTGGCTACACCTTC
j_call: TRBJ2-1; clone_size: NA; v_call: TRBV6-2/TRBV6-3; d_call: TRBD2; cdr3_aa: CASSYKTSGGTSSYNEQFF; cdr3_nt: TGTGCCAGCAGTTACAAGACTAGCGGGGGAACGAGCTCCTACAATGAGCAGTTCTTC
j_call: TRBJ2-5; clone_size: NA; v_call: TRBV19; d_call: TRBD2; cdr3_aa: CASTDPSGGLQETQYF; cdr3_nt: TGTGCCAGTACCGACCCTAGCGGGGGCCTCCAAGAGACCCAGTACTTC
j_call: TRBJ1-2; clone_size: NA; v_call: TRBV20-1; d_call: TRBD1; cdr3_aa: CSARDLNRGSGYTF; cdr3_nt: TGCAGTGCTAGAGATCTCAACAGGGGCTCTGGCTACACCTTC
j_call: TRBJ1-2; clone_size: NA; v_call: TRBV7-9; d_call: NA; cdr3_aa: CASSLRGDRGYTF; cdr3_nt: TGTGCCAGCAGCCTCAGGGGAGATAGAGGCTACACCTTC
j_call: TRBJ2-5; clone_size: NA; v_call: TRBV20-1; d_call: TRBD1; cdr3_aa: CSAADRGLDQETQYF; cdr3_nt: TGCAGTGCTGCCGACAGGGGGCTAGACCAAGAGACCCAGTACTTC
j_call: TRBJ2-1; clone_size: many; v_call: TRBV24-1; d_call: NA; cdr3_aa: CATSDSLDEQFF; cdr3_nt: TGTGCCACCAGTGATTCTTTGGATGAGCAGTTCTTC
j_call: TRBJ2-1; clone_size: few; v_call: TRBV19; d_call: NA; cdr3_aa: CASSIGELTYNEQFF; cdr3_nt: TGTGCCAGTAGTATAGGAGAGCTTACCTACAATGAGCAGTTCTTC
j_call: TRBJ1-2; clone_size: many; v_call: TRBV7-2; d_call: TRBD1; cdr3_aa: CASSSTGDYGYTF; cdr3_nt: TGTGCCAGCAGCTCGACAGGGGACTATGGCTACACCTTC
j_call: TRBJ2-3; clone_size: NA; v_call: TRBV28; d_call: TRBD2; cdr3_aa: CASRRGGSTDTQYF; cdr3_nt: TGTGCCAGCAGACGGGGGGGGAGCACAGATACGCAGTATTTT
j_call: TRBJ2-3; clone_size: NA; v_call: TRBV12-3/TRBV12-4; d_call: NA; cdr3_aa: CASSSGQSTDTRYF; cdr3_nt: TGTGCCAGCAGTTCAGGGCAGAGCACAGATACGCGGTATTTT
j_call: TRBJ2-5; clone_size: once; v_call: TRBV5-1; d_call: TRBD1; cdr3_aa: CASSFDRGLEETQYF; cdr3_nt: TGCGCCAGCAGCTTTGACAGGGGGCTGGAAGAGACCCAGTACTTC
j_call: TRBJ2-5; clone_size: many; v_call: TRBV7-9; d_call: NA; cdr3_aa: CASSLATDQETQYF; cdr3_nt: TGTGCCAGCAGCTTAGCGACGGACCAAGAGACCCAGTACTTC
j_call: TRBJ2-3; clone_size: NA; v_call: TRBV6-5; d_call: NA; cdr3_aa: CASSSPGRGPLTDTQYF; cdr3_nt: TGTGCCAGCAGTTCCCCGGGGAGGGGGCCTCTCACAGATACGCAGTATTTT
j_call: TRBJ2-1; clone_size: many; v_call: TRBV7-2; d_call: TRBD2; cdr3_aa: CASSLEPAGGPSSYNEQFF; cdr3_nt: TGTGCCAGCAGCTTAGAACCAGCGGGGGGTCCCAGCTCCTACAATGAGCAGTTCTTC
j_call: TRBJ2-5; clone_size: many; v_call: TRBV7-9; d_call: NA; cdr3_aa: CASSFRLEPETQYF; cdr3_nt: TGTGCCAGCAGCTTCCGACTAGAGCCGGAGACCCAGTACTTC
j_call: TRBJ1-4; clone_size: few; v_call: TRBV7-8; d_call: TRBD1; cdr3_aa: CASSLAEGTGYEKLFF; cdr3_nt: TGTGCCAGCAGCTTAGCGGAGGGGACAGGGTATGAAAAACTGTTTTTT
j_call: TRBJ2-5; clone_size: NA; v_call: TRBV14; d_call: TRBD2; cdr3_aa: CASSQTSGKSQETQYF; cdr3_nt: TGTGCCAGCAGCCAAACTAGCGGGAAAAGCCAAGAGACCCAGTACTTC
j_call: TRBJ2-5; clone_size: NA; v_call: TRBV7-3; d_call: TRBD2; cdr3_aa: CASSLNGGGLKETQYF; cdr3_nt: TGTGCCAGCAGCTTAAACGGCGGGGGACTTAAAGAGACCCAGTACTTC
j_call: TRBJ2-2; clone_size: NA; v_call: TRBV4-2; d_call: TRBD2; cdr3_aa: CASSQSPQREPTGELFF; cdr3_nt: TGTGCCAGCAGCCAGAGCCCCCAGCGGGAGCCCACCGGGGAGCTGTTTTTT
j_call: TRBJ2-5; clone_size: NA; v_call: TRBV5-6; d_call: NA; cdr3_aa: CASSSLTGLETQYF; cdr3_nt: TGTGCCAGCAGCTCCCTGACAGGTTTAGAGACCCAGTACTTC
j_call: TRBJ2-2; clone_size: NA; v_call: TRBV6-5; d_call: TRBD2; cdr3_aa: CASSYSLAGGTGELFF; cdr3_nt: TGTGCCAGCAGTTACTCCCTAGCGGGGGGAACCGGGGAGCTGTTTTTT
j_call: TRBJ1-4; clone_size: few; v_call: TRBV19; d_call: NA; cdr3_aa: CASSELEGTFNEKLFF; cdr3_nt: TGTGCCAGTAGTGAATTGGAAGGGACCTTTAATGAAAAACTGTTTTTT
j_call: TRBJ1-4; clone_size: few; v_call: TRBV7-9; d_call: NA; cdr3_aa: CASSLGPTTNEKLFF; cdr3_nt: TGTGCCAGCAGCTTAGGGCCTACAACTAATGAAAAACTGTTTTTT